This TCR beta chain was captured by sequencing in a study of response to subunit inactivated influenza vaccine. Findings and limits, study-wide: Seasonal influenza vaccination, on each occasion, was suggested by the authors to recruit few new T cells.

CDR1 and CDR2 from the germline V gene are SGHDT and YYEEEE. CDR3 size: 15 residues. Trimming left V 3 bases short and J 0 bases short, with 12 bases between. TCRdb ran MiXCR on the RT-PCR reads and lists one entry per CDR3 protein. The sample holds about 520,000 distinct CDR3 sequences, approximately 7.7% seen once. This clonotype was counted between two and nine times. Its target is not known. The V gene is TRBV5-6, the J gene TRBJ2-5; D gene uncertain. Here the sequenced sample was PBMCs from blood, taken about 24 months after vaccination. This receptor was identified in a man between 50 and 70 years old who received an inactivated influenza vaccine. For the CDR3, the DNA is TGTGCCAGCAGCTCTCGCTTGGGGTACCAAGAGACCCAGTACTTC. Protein sequence: CASSSRLGYQETQYF.